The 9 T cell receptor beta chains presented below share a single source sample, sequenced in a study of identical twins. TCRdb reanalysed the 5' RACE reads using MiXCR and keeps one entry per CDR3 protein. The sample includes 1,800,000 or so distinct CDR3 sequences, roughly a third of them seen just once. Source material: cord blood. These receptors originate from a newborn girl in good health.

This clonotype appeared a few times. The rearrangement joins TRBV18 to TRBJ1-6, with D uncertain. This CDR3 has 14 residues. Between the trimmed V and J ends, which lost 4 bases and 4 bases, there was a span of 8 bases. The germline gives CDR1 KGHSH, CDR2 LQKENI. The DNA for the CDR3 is TGTGCCAGCTCACAAGGGAATTATAATTCACCCCTCCACTTT. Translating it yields CASSQGNYNSPLHF.

CDR3 protein: CASSPSSGRAVEQYF. The DNA of the CDR3 is TGTGCCAGCAGCCCCTCTAGCGGGAGGGCGGTCGAGCAGTACTTC. The chain is built from TRBV7-2 and TRBJ2-7, with TRBD2 matching 12 bases. The CDR3 is 15 amino acids. CDR1 is SGHTA and CDR2 is FQGNSA in the germline V gene. After removal of 5 bases from V and 6 bases from J, the junction contained 8 bases not matched to a gene.

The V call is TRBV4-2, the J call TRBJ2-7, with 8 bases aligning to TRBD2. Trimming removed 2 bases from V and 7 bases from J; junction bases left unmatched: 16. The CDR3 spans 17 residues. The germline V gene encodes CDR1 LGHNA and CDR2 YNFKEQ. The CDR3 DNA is TGTGCCAGCAGCCAACAATTATCGGGAGGGAGACTCAATGAGCAGTACTTC. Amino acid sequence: CASSQQLSGGRLNEQYF.

The CDR3: CASSYLGTSGSMNEQYF. In DNA, the CDR3 is TGTGCCAGCAGTTACCTCGGGACTAGCGGGAGTATGAACGAGCAGTACTTC. The chain carries TRBV6-5 and TRBJ2-5; 14 bases match TRBD2. The end of the DNA is better explained by TRBJ2-7, so the J call may be wrong. The CDR3 sequence is 17 residues long. The germline CDR1 and CDR2 sequences are MNHEY and SVGAGI.

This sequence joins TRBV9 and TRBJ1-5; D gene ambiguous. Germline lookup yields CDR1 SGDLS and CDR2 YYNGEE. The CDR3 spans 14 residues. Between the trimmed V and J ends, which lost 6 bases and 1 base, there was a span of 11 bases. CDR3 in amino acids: CASMIGGSNQPQHF. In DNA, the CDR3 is TGTGCCAGCATGATAGGCGGGAGCAATCAGCCCCAGCATTTT.

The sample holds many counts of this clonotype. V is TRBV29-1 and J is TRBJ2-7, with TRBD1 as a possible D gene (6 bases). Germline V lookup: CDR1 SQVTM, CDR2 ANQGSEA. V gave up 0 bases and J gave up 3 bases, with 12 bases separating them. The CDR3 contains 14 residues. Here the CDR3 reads CSVEDRVQGYEQYF. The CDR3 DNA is TGCAGCGTTGAAGATCGGGTACAGGGCTACGAGCAGTACTTC.

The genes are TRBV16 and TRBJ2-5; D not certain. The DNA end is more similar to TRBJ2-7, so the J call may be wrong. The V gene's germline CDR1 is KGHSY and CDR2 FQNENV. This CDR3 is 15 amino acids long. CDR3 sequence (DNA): TGTGCCAGCAGCCAATCGGCCACCTACATTTACGAGCAGTACTTC. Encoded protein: CASSQSATYIYEQYF.

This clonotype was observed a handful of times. The CDR3 loop reads CASRPELRGSSYNEQYF. The DNA of the CDR3 is TGTGCCAGCAGACCCGAGTTACGGGGGAGCTCCTACAATGAGCAGTACTTC. The chain combines TRBV6-5 with TRBJ2-1, with D tentatively TRBD2 (6 bases). TRBJ2-7 matches the DNA end more closely, so the J call is doubtful. Germline V gives CDR1 MNHEY, CDR2 SVGAGI. This CDR3 comprises 17 residues.

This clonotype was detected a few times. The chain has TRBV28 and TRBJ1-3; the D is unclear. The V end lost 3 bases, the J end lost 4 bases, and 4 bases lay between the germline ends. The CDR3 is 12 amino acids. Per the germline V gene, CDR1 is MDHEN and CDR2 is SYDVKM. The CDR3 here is CASSFVGNTIYF. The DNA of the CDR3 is TGTGCCAGCAGTTTCGTAGGAAACACCATATATTTT.